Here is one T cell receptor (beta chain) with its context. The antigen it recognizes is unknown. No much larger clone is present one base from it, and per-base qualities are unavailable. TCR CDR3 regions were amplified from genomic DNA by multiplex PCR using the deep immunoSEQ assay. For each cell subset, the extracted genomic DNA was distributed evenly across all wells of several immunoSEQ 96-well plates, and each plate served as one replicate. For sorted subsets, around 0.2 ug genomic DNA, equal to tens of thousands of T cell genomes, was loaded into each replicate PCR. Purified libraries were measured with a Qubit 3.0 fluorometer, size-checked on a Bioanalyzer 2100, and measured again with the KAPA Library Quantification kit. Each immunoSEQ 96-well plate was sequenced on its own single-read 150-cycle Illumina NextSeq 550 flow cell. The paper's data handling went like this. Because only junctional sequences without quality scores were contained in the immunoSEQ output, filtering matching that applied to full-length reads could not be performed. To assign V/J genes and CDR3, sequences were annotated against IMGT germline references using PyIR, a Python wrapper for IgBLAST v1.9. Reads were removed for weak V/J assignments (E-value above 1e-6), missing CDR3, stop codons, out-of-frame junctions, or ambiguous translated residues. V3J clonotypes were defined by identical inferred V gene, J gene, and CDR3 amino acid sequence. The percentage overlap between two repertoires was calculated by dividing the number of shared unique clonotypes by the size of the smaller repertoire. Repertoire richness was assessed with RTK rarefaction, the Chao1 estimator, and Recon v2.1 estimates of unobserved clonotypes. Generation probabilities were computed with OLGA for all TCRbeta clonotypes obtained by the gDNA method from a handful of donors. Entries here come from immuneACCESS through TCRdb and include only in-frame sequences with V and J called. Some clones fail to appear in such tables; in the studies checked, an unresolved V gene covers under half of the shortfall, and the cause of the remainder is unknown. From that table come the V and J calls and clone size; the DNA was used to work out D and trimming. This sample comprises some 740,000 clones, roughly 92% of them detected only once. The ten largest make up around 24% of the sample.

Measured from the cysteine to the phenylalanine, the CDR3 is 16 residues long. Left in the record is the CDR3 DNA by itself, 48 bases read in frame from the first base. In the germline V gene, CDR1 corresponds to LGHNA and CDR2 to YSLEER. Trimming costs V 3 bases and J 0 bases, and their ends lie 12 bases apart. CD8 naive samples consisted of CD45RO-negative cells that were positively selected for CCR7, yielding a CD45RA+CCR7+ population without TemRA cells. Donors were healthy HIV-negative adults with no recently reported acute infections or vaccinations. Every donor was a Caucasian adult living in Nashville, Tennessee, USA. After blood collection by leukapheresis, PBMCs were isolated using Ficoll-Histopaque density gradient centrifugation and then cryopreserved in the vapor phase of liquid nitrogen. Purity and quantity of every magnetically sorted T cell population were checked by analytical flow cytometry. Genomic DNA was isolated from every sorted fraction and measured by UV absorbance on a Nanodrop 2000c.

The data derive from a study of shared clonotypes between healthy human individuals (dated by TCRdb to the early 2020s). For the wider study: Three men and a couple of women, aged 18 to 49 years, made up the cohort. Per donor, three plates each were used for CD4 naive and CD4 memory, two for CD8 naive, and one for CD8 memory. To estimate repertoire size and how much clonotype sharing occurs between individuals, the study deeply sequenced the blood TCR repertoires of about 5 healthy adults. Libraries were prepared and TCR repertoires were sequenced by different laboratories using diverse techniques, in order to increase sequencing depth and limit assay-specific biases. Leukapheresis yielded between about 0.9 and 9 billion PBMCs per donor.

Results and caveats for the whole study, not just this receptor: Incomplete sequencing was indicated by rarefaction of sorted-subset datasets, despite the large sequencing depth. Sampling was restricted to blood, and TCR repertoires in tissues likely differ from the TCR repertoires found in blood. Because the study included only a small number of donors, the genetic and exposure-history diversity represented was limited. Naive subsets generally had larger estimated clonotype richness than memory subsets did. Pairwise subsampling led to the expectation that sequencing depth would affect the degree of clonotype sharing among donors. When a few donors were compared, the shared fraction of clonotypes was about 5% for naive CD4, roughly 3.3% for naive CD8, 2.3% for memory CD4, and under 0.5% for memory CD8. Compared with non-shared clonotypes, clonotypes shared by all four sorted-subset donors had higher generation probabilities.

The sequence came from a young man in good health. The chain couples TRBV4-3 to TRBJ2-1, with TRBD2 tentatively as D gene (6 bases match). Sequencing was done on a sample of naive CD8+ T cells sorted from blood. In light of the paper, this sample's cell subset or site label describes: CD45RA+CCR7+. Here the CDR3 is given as CASSQGAGTSYNEQFF. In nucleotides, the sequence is TGCGCCAGCAGCCAGGGCGCGGGGACCTCCTACAATGAGCAGTTCTTC.